This T cell receptor beta chain was recorded in a study of monozygotic twins with inflammatory bowel disease. Study findings and constraints: Neither one strong signal nor one clonotype associated with IBD was supported. With inverse Simpson as the measure, TCRbeta diversity was lower in IBD patients than in healthy co-twins.

There were eight separate reactions per sample in which cDNA was made. From its re-call of the 5' RACE reads, TCRdb lists each CDR3 protein once, without DNA. This sample contains 150,000 to 200,000 distinct CDR3 sequences. The CDR3 extends over 15 amino acids. Per the germline V gene, CDR1 is SGHTA and CDR2 is FQGNSA. Comments on this clonotype: What it binds is unknown.

The receptor comes from a human donor with ulcerative colitis or Crohn's disease, or a healthy co-twin of an affected twin (not recorded which). The gene calls are TRBV7-2 and TRBJ2-3; there is no DNA to check the TCRdb D call of TRBD2. The sequencing sample was made of blood. The chain's CDR3 is CASSRPVAALNTQYF. The entire variable domain, with the rest obtained from reference TRBV7-2 and TRBJ2-3, is as follows: GAGVSQSPSNKVTEKGKDVELRCDPISGHTALYWYRQSLGQGLEFLIYFQGNSAPDKSGLPSDRFSAERTGGSVSTLTIQRTQQEDSAVYLCASSRPVAALNTQYFGPGTRLTVL.